The 30 T cell receptor beta chains given below trace back to one sample, sequenced in a study of CD8 T cells in ankylosing spondylitis. Study-wide results and caveats: Seemingly distinctive of ankylosing spondylitis blood was a TCR beta motif formed by eight highly homologous variants.

TCRdb used MiXCR to reprocess the 5' RACE reads, holding one entry per CDR3 protein. The sample records about 220,000 distinct CDR3 sequences, approximately 20% being singletons. These TCRs are of unknown antigen specificity. Sample: blood, either unsorted or a sorted T cell fraction (not recorded which). Source of these receptors: a male donor with ankylosing spondylitis.

In its sample, this clonotype was seen a few times. The chain is built from TRBV12-5 and TRBJ2-1; a possible D gene is TRBD1 (6 bases). V was cut by 0 bases and J by 4 bases, with 10 bases left in between. The CDR3 extends over 15 amino acids. Looked up from germline, CDR1 is LGHNT and CDR2 is FRNRAP. This chain's CDR3 is CASGLVQGPYNEQFF. The DNA for the CDR3 is TGTGCTAGTGGTTTGGTACAGGGCCCTTACAATGAGCAGTTCTTC.

This clonotype was found a few times. The chain couples TRBV5-1 to TRBJ1-2, with TRBD1 matching 9 bases. The CDR3 is 17 residues long. With 4 bases clipped from V and 1 base from J, the junction kept 11 bases outside the gene matches. The germline gives CDR1 SGHRS, CDR2 YFSETQ. The CDR3 reads CASSPTGGVSLNYGYTF. The DNA for the CDR3 is TGCGCCAGCAGCCCCACAGGGGGCGTCTCCCTTAACTATGGCTACACCTTC.

In this sample, this clonotype turned up a few times. The chain combines TRBV3-1 with TRBJ2-3; 7 bases are a match to TRBD2. Germline V gene lookup returns CDR1 LGHDT and CDR2 YNNKEL (reference sequence). This CDR3 spans 18 amino acids. Trimming removed 0 bases from V and 0 bases from J; junction bases left unmatched: 9. The CDR3 region is CASSQDWDYPASTDTQYF. The CDR3 region has the DNA TGTGCCAGCAGCCAAGACTGGGACTACCCCGCTAGCACAGATACGCAGTATTTT.

The rearrangement joins TRBV7-2 to TRBJ2-3, with D perhaps matching TRBD2 (5 bases). Germline CDR1 is SGHTA and CDR2 is FQGNSA. The CDR3 loop spans 15 amino acids. V was cut by 1 base and J by 0 bases, with 8 bases left in between. This CDR3 reads CASSLVTSSTDTQYF. As DNA, the CDR3 is TGTGCCAGCAGCTTAGTTACTAGTAGCACAGATACGCAGTATTTT. The full variable domain, completed using reference TRBV7-2 and TRBJ2-3, is GAGVSQSPSNKVTEKGKDVELRCDPISGHTALYWYRQSLGQGLEFLIYFQGNSAPDKSGLPSDRFSAERTGGSVSTLTIQRTQQEDSAVYLCASSLVTSSTDTQYFGPGTRLTVL.

The sample holds a few counts of this clonotype. V usage is TRBV7-9 and J usage is TRBJ2-5; the D is unclear. V was cut by 2 bases and J by 0 bases, with 10 bases left in between. The CDR3 has 15 residues. Germline assignment: CDR1 SEHNR and CDR2 FQNEAQ (reference sequence). DNA of the CDR3: TGTGCCAGCAGCTTAAGTGTTCTGTACCAAGAGACCCAGTACTTC. This sequence encodes CASSLSVLYQETQYF.

The chain carries TRBV11-3 and TRBJ2-1, with 8 bases matching TRBD1. The CDR3 runs 14 residues. Losses at the gene ends were 8 bases for V and 4 bases for J; bases not matched to a gene: 7. Germline assignment: CDR1 SGHNT and CDR2 YENEEA. The CDR3 loop reads CASARTGTYNEQFF. In DNA, the CDR3 is TGTGCCAGCGCCCGGACAGGGACGTACAATGAGCAGTTCTTC.

This clonotype was observed many times. The chain joins TRBV4-1 to TRBJ2-7; D is ambiguous. V was cut by 0 bases and J by 7 bases, with 13 bases left in between. The CDR3 loop spans 14 amino acids. Germline CDR1 and CDR2: MGHRA and YSYEKL. The CDR3 loop reads CASSQDYGTVEQYF. The CDR3 nucleotides are TGCGCCAGCAGCCAAGATTACGGAACCGTGGAGCAGTACTTC.

The chain has TRBV7-8 and TRBJ2-3; TRBD1 matches 9 bases. Germline lookup yields CDR1 SGHVS and CDR2 FQNEAQ. This CDR3 spans 14 amino acids. With V trimmed by 5 bases and J by 5 bases, 5 bases remained unmatched. CDR3 in amino acids: CASSPWTGEDTQYF. The CDR3 nucleotides read TGTGCCAGCAGCCCCTGGACAGGGGAAGATACGCAGTATTTT.

There are a few counts of this clonotype. The rearrangement uses TRBV11-1 and TRBJ2-1, with a weak D call TRBD2 (6 bases). Trimming left V 4 bases short and J 6 bases short, with 22 bases between. Germline V lookup: CDR1 SGHAT, CDR2 FQDESV (reference sequence). This CDR3 has 17 residues. CDR3 nucleotide sequence: TGTGCCAGCAGCTCCGGTGGGGGGTTGGGGTTGGGCAATGAGCAGTTCTTC. Amino acid sequence: CASSSGGGLGLGNEQFF.

This sequence joins TRBV7-9 and TRBJ2-4; no reliable D call. This CDR3 is 14 amino acids long. In germline, CDR1 is SEHNR, CDR2 FQNEAQ (reference sequence). V was pared by 4 bases and J by 8 bases, with 15 bases between. CDR3 loop: CASSSTLEGDIQYF. The CDR3 DNA follows: TGTGCCAGCAGCTCGACCCTTGAAGGTGACATTCAGTACTTC.

For the CDR3, the DNA is TGTGCCAGCAGCTTAACCCTAGCGGGGGACCCGACTAAAGAGACCCAGTACTTC. Its protein is CASSLTLAGDPTKETQYF. The V gene is TRBV11-1, the J gene TRBJ2-5; 10 nucleotides match TRBD2. Trimming removed 2 bases from V and 3 bases from J; junction bases left unmatched: 12. Germline V CDR1 and CDR2: SGHAT, FQDESV (reference sequence). The CDR3 totals 18 residues.

This clonotype was recorded a few times. The gene calls are TRBV7-3 and TRBJ2-1; D may be TRBD1 (6 bases). This CDR3 contains 16 residues. The germline V gene encodes CDR1 SGHTA and CDR2 FQGTGA. V lost 8 bases to trimming and J lost 4 bases, with 21 bases between them. The CDR3, as DNA: TGTGCCAGCCCTTTTTCCGGACAGAAACTTTACAATGAGCAGTTCTTC. It is translated as CASPFSGQKLYNEQFF.

This chain joins TRBV7-4 and TRBJ2-7, with TRBD1 matching 8 bases. CDR1 is SGHVT, CDR2 SQSDAQ, per germline. This CDR3 has 24 amino acids. V lost 7 bases to trimming and J lost 1 base; unmatched junction nucleotides: 36. The CDR3 nucleotides are TGTGCCAGCATAGGGCCCGAAAAGAGGACAGGGATATTTTACGGGGCTCCCAATTCCTACGAGCAGTACTTC. Amino acids: CASIGPEKRTGIFYGAPNSYEQYF.

This clonotype was observed a few times. The V and J genes are TRBV27 and TRBJ1-5; D uncertain. The ends were cut back, 3 bases at V and 3 bases at J, with 9 bases in the middle. The CDR3 is 14 amino acids. Germline loops: CDR1 MNHEY, CDR2 SMNVEV (reference sequence). The CDR3 DNA is TGTGCCAGCAGTTTTGGCCCCCCCAATCAGCCCCAGCATTTT. It codes for CASSFGPPNQPQHF.

This clonotype was seen only a few times. The chain uses TRBV29-1 and TRBJ1-1; no reliable D call. V lost 4 bases and J lost 4, with 13 bases in between. CDR1 and CDR2 (germline): SQVTM, ANQGSEA. This CDR3 region has 13 residues. The CDR3 sequence: CSVGKSPGTEAFF. The CDR3 nucleotides read TGCAGCGTTGGAAAGTCTCCCGGCACTGAAGCTTTCTTT.

This clonotype was recorded a few times. The chain has TRBV9 and TRBJ2-1; TRBD2 agrees at 10 bases. This CDR3 contains 15 residues. Germline V gene lookup returns CDR1 SGDLS and CDR2 YYNGEE. V lost 0 bases and J lost 8; bases outside the gene matches: 5. The CDR3 DNA reads TGTGCCAGCAGCGTAGGGGCTAGCGGGGGTTATGAGCAGTTCTTC. Translating it yields CASSVGASGGYEQFF.

To note about this clonotype: The junction departs from the called germline gene at one end, perhaps through a read error. The gene calls are TRBV7-9 and TRBJ1-1; no definite D call. This CDR3 is 12 amino acids long. The germline gives CDR1 SEHNR, CDR2 FQNEAQ (reference sequence). The CDR3 DNA follows: TGTGCCGGCAGCTTAGGCGGGGCTGAAGCTTTCTTT. As protein: CAGSLGGAEAFF.

This chain connects TRBV4-3 to TRBJ2-2; D might be TRBD2 (5 bases). The CDR3 extends over 15 amino acids. Trimming removed 0 bases at V and 6 bases at J, with 11 bases between. Per the germline V gene, CDR1 is LGHNA and CDR2 is YSLEER. CDR3 sequence: CASSQDYRGAGELFF. For the CDR3, the DNA is TGCGCCAGCAGCCAAGACTATCGGGGAGCCGGGGAGCTGTTTTTT.

This clonotype has only a few counts. The CDR3 is CASSTTAGPNWGYTF. CDR3 nucleotides: TGTGCCAGCAGTACAACGGCGGGGCCCAACTGGGGCTACACCTTC. The J gene is TRBJ1-2, the V gene TRBV6-1; maybe TRBD1 (5 bases). From germline, CDR1 is MNHNS and CDR2 SASEGT. V lost 5 bases and J lost 8, with 21 bases in between. CDR3 length equals 15 residues.

The chain recombines TRBV9 with TRBJ2-7; 11 bases fit TRBD2. Germline V CDR1 and CDR2: SGDLS, YYNGEE. The V and J ends lost 3 bases and 4 bases, in that order; junction bases with no gene match: 3. CDR3 size: 14 residues. The CDR3 protein is CASSGSSGGYEQYF. The CDR3 region has the DNA TGTGCCAGCAGCGGTTCTAGCGGGGGGTACGAGCAGTACTTC.

Worth noting for this clonotype: The junction departs from the called germline gene at one end, perhaps through a read error. The genes are TRBV4-1 and TRBJ2-7; D unclear. The CDR3 runs to 14 residues. Germline V gene data show CDR1 as MGHRA and CDR2 as YSYEKL. The CDR3 loop reads CASNQEPGTYEQYF. The CDR3 nucleotides read TGCGCCAGCAACCAAGAACCGGGTACGTACGAGCAGTACTTC.

The chain couples TRBV29-1 to TRBJ2-5; 8 nucleotides align to TRBD2. Unmatched junction bases numbered 5, after V lost 1 base and J lost 7 bases. Germline lookup yields CDR1 SQVTM and CDR2 ANQGSEA. The CDR3 runs 13 residues. CDR3 in DNA: TGCAGCGTTGAAGCCGAGGCGGGGGGGACCCAGTACTTC. This translates into CSVEAEAGGTQYF.

J is TRBJ2-7 and V is TRBV5-1, with D possibly being TRBD1 (7 bases). V shed 1 base and J shed 2 bases, with 19 bases lying between them. The CDR3 has 17 amino acids. Per germline, CDR1 SGHRS and CDR2 YFSETQ. This CDR3 reads CASSLQGVGGVPYEQYF. CDR3 nucleotide sequence: TGCGCCAGCAGCTTGCAGGGGGTCGGCGGGGTTCCCTACGAGCAGTACTTC.

The chain employs TRBV7-9 and TRBJ1-1, with 7 bases lining up with TRBD1. J lost 8 bases, V lost 3 bases, and 3 bases had no gene match. The CDR3 consists of 12 residues. Germline V gene lookup returns CDR1 SEHNR and CDR2 FQNEAQ (reference sequence). As DNA, the CDR3 is TGTGCCAGCAGCTTTGGGGACAGCGAAGCTTTCTTT. Residues: CASSFGDSEAFF. Looking up the rest from reference TRBV7-9 and TRBJ1-1 gives the full variable domain: DTGVSQNPRHKITKRGQNVTFRCDPISEHNRLYWYRQTLGQGPEFLTYFQNEAQLEKSRLLSDRFSAERPKGSFSTLEIQRTEQGDSAMYLCASSFGDSEAFFGQGTRLTVV.

This rearrangement joins TRBV6-4 to TRBJ1-5; possibly TRBD1 for D (6 bases). Germline V gives CDR1 MRHNA, CDR2 SNTAGT. The CDR3 runs to 15 residues. The V end was cut by 7 bases, the J end by 0 bases, with 13 bases between. The chain's CDR3 is CASTQGHISNQPQHF. The CDR3 coding sequence is TGTGCCAGCACTCAGGGGCACATTAGCAATCAGCCCCAGCATTTT.

Of note for this clonotype: At one end the junction does not follow the germline gene, possibly because of a read error. The chain couples TRBV7-7 to TRBJ2-1; 10 bases agree with TRBD1. This CDR3 has 16 residues. CDR1 SSHAT and CDR2 FNYEAQ come from the germline V gene (reference sequence). The CDR3 loop is CASSSHPGQGWNEQFF. CDR3 coding DNA: TGTGCTAGCAGCTCTCATCCGGGACAGGGGTGGAATGAGCAGTTCTTC.

Of note for this clonotype: Relative to the germline gene, one junction end is altered; a read error may explain this. The chain recombines TRBV7-9 with TRBJ1-1; D is ambiguous. Looked up from germline, CDR1 is SEHNR and CDR2 is FQNEAQ (reference sequence). The length of the CDR3 is 15 residues. The CDR3 sequence is CASSSDGPGWTEASF. The CDR3 region has the DNA TGTGCCAGCAGCTCGGATGGGCCTGGATGGACTGAAGCTTCCTTT.

The gene calls are TRBV28 and TRBJ2-7, with 8 bases fitting TRBD1. The germline CDR1 and CDR2 sequences are MDHEN and SYDVKM. CDR3 length equals 14 residues. With V trimmed by 2 bases and J by 2 bases, 2 bases remained unmatched. The CDR3 is CASSLQGATYEQYF. In DNA, the CDR3 is TGTGCCAGCAGTTTACAGGGGGCCACCTACGAGCAGTACTTC.

This chain uses TRBV19 with TRBJ2-7; 8 bases map to TRBD1. V gave up 5 bases and J gave up 0 bases; unmatched junction bases: 6. The CDR3 covers 15 residues. The V gene's germline CDR1 is LNHDA and CDR2 SQIVND (reference sequence). CDR3 loop: CASSHGQGSSYEQYF. The CDR3, as DNA: TGTGCCAGTAGTCACGGACAGGGAAGCTCCTACGAGCAGTACTTC.

This clonotype was found many times. The gene calls are TRBV12-3 or TRBV12-4 and TRBJ1-1; D is ambiguous. The CDR3 totals 14 residues. V was trimmed by 4 bases and J by 1 base, leaving 10 bases between them. The CDR3 coding sequence is TGTGCCAGCAGTTACGCAGGCCCGAACACTGAAGCTTTCTTT. It translates to CASSYAGPNTEAFF.